This entry lists 26 T cell receptor beta chains sequenced from one sample in a study of metastatic and nonmetastatic thyroid tumors. TCRdb re-clonotyped the PCR reads via MiXCR. The sample holds about 92,000 clones, 15% seen once. Among the patients, none had received any treatment before thyroid surgery. Sequenced input: blood. These receptors originate from a female donor with papillary thyroid cancer or a benign thyroid nodule (not recorded which). Some clones in this sample may be carry-over from other donors' samples.

This clone was picked up many times. The V and J genes are TRBV6-1 and TRBJ1-2, with TRBD1 identical over 9 bases. Germline CDR1 MNHNS, CDR2 SASEGT. The V segment lost 5 bases and the J segment 7 bases; nucleotides outside the gene matches: 5. CDR3 length equals 13 residues. In DNA, the CDR3 is TGTGCCAGCAGTTCGGGGACAGGGCTTGGCTACACCTTC. Protein sequence: CASSSGTGLGYTF.

Ten or more counts support this clone. This chain joins TRBV28 and TRBJ1-1; no clear D. Between the trimmed V and J ends, which lost 5 bases and 3 bases, there was a span of 10 bases. The germline gives CDR1 MDHEN, CDR2 SYDVKM. This CDR3 region has 13 residues. The CDR3 loop is CASSRISDTEAFF. As DNA, the CDR3 is TGTGCCAGCAGTAGGATCTCGGACACTGAAGCTTTCTTT.

This clone appeared many times. The CDR3 nucleotides are TGTGCCAGTAGTATTGTGGGCGCGAGGCAGGCGGGCTACACCTTC. Translated: CASSIVGARQAGYTF. The chain couples TRBV19 to TRBJ1-2; the D is unclear. The ends were cut back, 3 bases at V and 8 bases at J, with 19 bases in the middle. Per germline, CDR1 LNHDA and CDR2 SQIVND (reference sequence). The CDR3 length is 15 residues.

This clone was detected ten times or more. This rearrangement joins TRBV20-1 to TRBJ2-1, with a possible D match to TRBD2 (5 bases). CDR1 and CDR2 from the germline V gene are DFQATT and SNEGSKA (reference sequence). The V end was cut by 4 bases, the J end by 2 bases, with 15 bases between. CDR3 size: 15 residues. This CDR3 reads CSATVAEETYNEQFF. DNA for the CDR3: TGCAGTGCTACCGTTGCGGAGGAAACCTACAATGAGCAGTTCTTC.

This clone was seen many times. The chain carries TRBV25-1 and TRBJ1-2, with D tentatively TRBD1 (6 bases). The CDR3 extends over 14 amino acids. The germline V gene has CDR1 MGHDK and CDR2 SYGVNS. V lost 2 bases and J lost 6, with 13 bases in between. CDR3 loop: CASSEQGGGDGYTF. The CDR3 coding sequence is TGTGCCAGCAGTGAACAGGGAGGGGGGGATGGCTACACCTTC.

This clone was observed many times. In the same sample, other DNA sequences code for this CDR3. The chain combines TRBV6-1 with TRBJ1-5, with 12 bases lining up with TRBD1. The length of the CDR3 is 15 residues. Looked up from germline, CDR1 is MNHNS and CDR2 is SASEGT. After removal of 6 bases from V and 7 bases from J, the junction contained 7 bases not matched to a gene. The CDR3 bases are TGTGCCAGCAGCTCCGGGACAGGGGGCCGGCAGCCCCAGCATTTT. Translation: CASSSGTGGRQPQHF.

A word on this clone: A much larger clonotype is one base distant, so this may be a read error. This sequence joins TRBV30 and TRBJ2-2; D is unresolved. In germline, CDR1 is GTSNPN, CDR2 SVGIG (reference sequence). The CDR3 has 16 amino acids. Trimming stripped 4 bases from V and 4 bases from J, with 19 bases between. The CDR3 DNA reads as TGTGCCTGGATTGCCGAAAGTAAGACGCTCACCGGGGAGCTGTTTTTT. Its protein is CAWIAESKTLTGELFF.

There are many counts of this clone. The chain employs TRBV28 and TRBJ1-1; D is perhaps TRBD1 (5 bases). Trimming cost V 5 bases and J 1 base, with 5 bases left between them. Germline assignment: CDR1 MDHEN and CDR2 SYDVKM. The CDR3 is 12 residues long. The CDR3 spells CASSGTNTEAFF. The DNA for the CDR3 is TGTGCCAGCAGTGGGACGAACACTGAAGCTTTCTTT.

In this sample, this clone turned up a few times. The chain links TRBV27 to TRBJ2-2, with a weak D call TRBD2 (6 bases). Germline V CDR1 and CDR2: MNHEY, SMNVEV (reference sequence). This CDR3 comprises 15 residues. The V gene lost 5 bases and the J gene lost 9 bases, with 19 bases spanning the gap. CDR3 DNA sequence: TGTGCCAGCAGTCCCCGACTAGAACGGTCCTGGGAGCTGTTTTTT. Its translation is CASSPRLERSWELFF.

Many counts were recorded for this clone. The CDR3 region has the DNA TGTGCCAGCAGCTTGCGACAGTCTGAAGCTTTCTTT. Amino acids: CASSLRQSEAFF. This chain links TRBV5-4 with TRBJ1-1; D perhaps matches TRBD1 (5 bases). The CDR3 has 12 amino acids. From germline, CDR1 is SGHNT and CDR2 YYREEE (reference sequence). V gave up 1 base and J gave up 6 bases, with 7 bases separating them.

This clone has a count of ten or more. The chain combines TRBV24-1 with TRBJ1-2; D uncertain. V was trimmed by 4 bases and J by 3 bases, leaving 8 bases between them. This CDR3 contains 13 residues. Per the germline V gene, CDR1 is KGHDR and CDR2 is SFDVKD. The CDR3 reads CATSDPPDYGYTF. CDR3 nucleotides: TGTGCCACCAGTGACCCCCCAGACTATGGCTACACCTTC.

V and J are TRBV13 and TRBJ2-5, with 7 nucleotides matching TRBD2. J lost 5 bases, V lost 5 bases, and 14 bases had no gene match. The V gene's germline CDR1 is PRHDT and CDR2 FYEKMQ (reference sequence). CDR3 length equals 16 residues. CDR3 loop: CASSPREGRRWETQYF. CDR3 sequence (DNA): TGTGCCAGCAGCCCTAGGGAGGGACGTCGCTGGGAGACCCAGTACTTC. The variable domain in full, completed from reference TRBV13 and TRBJ2-5, reads AAGVIQSPRHLIKEKRETATLKCYPIPRHDTVYWYQQGPGQDPQFLISFYEKMQSDKGSIPDRFSAQQFSDYHSELNMSSLELGDSALYFCASSPREGRRWETQYFGPGTRLLVL.

This clone appeared many times. This chain links TRBV6-5 with TRBJ2-7, with TRBD1 matching 8 bases. This CDR3 region has 19 residues. J gave up 0 bases and V 6 bases, and 19 bases lay outside the gene matches. In germline, CDR1 is MNHEY, CDR2 SVGAGI. For the CDR3, the DNA is TGTGCCAGCAGGCCAAACAGGGGGGCAACCATTTTACCCTCCTACGAGCAGTACTTC. Translating it yields CASRPNRGATILPSYEQYF.

This clone was observed many times. In nucleotides, the CDR3 is TGTGCCAGTATCTCGTACACTGAAGCTTTCTTT. It translates to CASISYTEAFF. The chain couples TRBV19 to TRBJ1-1; no firm D call. The CDR3 covers 11 residues. Germline V gene lookup returns CDR1 LNHDA and CDR2 SQIVND (reference sequence). V was trimmed by 7 bases and J by 3 bases, leaving 6 bases between them.

This clone has a count of ten or more. The chain joins TRBV9 to TRBJ2-1; D might be TRBD2 (5 bases). CDR1 and CDR2 from the germline V gene are SGDLS and YYNGEE. Trimming took 10 bases from V and 8 from J, leaving 19 bases between them. The CDR3 is made up of 13 amino acids. The CDR3 DNA reads as TGTGCCCCGCCCCGGGGATACTATGATGAGCAGTTCTTC. Encoded protein: CAPPRGYYDEQFF.

This clone came up many times. The V and J genes are TRBV28 and TRBJ2-7; TRBD2 matches 8 bases. This CDR3 contains 18 residues. J lost 6 bases, V lost 1 base, and 17 bases had no gene match. The germline V gene encodes CDR1 MDHEN and CDR2 SYDVKM. This CDR3 is CASSLSGGWGNVNCEQYF. CDR3 bases: TGTGCCAGCAGTTTATCGGGAGGGTGGGGAAACGTGAACTGCGAGCAGTACTTC.

This clone has ten or more counts. A read error may be the cause here, since a much bigger clone is one base away. J is TRBJ2-5 and V is TRBV2; a possible D gene is TRBD1 (7 bases). The CDR3 consists of 14 residues. CDR1 is SNHLY and CDR2 is FYNNEI in the germline V gene. The V end lost 5 bases, the J end lost 5 bases, and 15 bases lay between the germline ends. The CDR3 here is CASSTTGRMETQYF. DNA of the CDR3: TGTGCCAGCAGTACGACAGGGAGGATGGAGACCCAGTACTTC.

Many counts were recorded for this clone. Within the sample, other DNA sequences also encode this same CDR3. CDR3 residues: CASSLEGAPTDTQYF. The DNA for the CDR3 is TGCGCCAGCAGCTTGGAGGGGGCGCCTACAGATACGCAGTATTTT. The chain links TRBV5-1 to TRBJ2-3; 7 bases are a match to TRBD1. The CDR3 spans 15 residues. Germline V CDR1 and CDR2: SGHRS, YFSETQ. V lost 0 bases and J lost 3; bases outside the gene matches: 4. Full variable domain (rest looked up from reference TRBV5-1 and TRBJ2-3): KAGVTQTPRYLIKTRGQQVTLSCSPISGHRSVSWYQQTPGQGLQFLFEYFSETQRNKGNFPGRFSGRQFSNSRSEMNVSTLELGDSALYLCASSLEGAPTDTQYFGPGTRLTVL.

This clone was observed many times. V and J are TRBV7-2 and TRBJ1-4; D is undetermined. Germline loops: CDR1 SGHTA, CDR2 FQGNSA. V lost 5 bases, J lost 4 bases, and 20 bases lay in between. This CDR3 region has 17 residues. Here the CDR3 DNA reads TGTGCCAGCAGCCTTGGCGGTGGAGCTGGTTTTAATGAAAAACTGTTTTTT. It yields the protein CASSLGGGAGFNEKLFF.

In its sample, this clone was seen many times. This chain joins TRBV9 and TRBJ1-6; the D gene is possibly TRBD1 (5 bases). Germline CDR1 is SGDLS and CDR2 is YYNGEE. Between the trimmed V and J ends, which lost 10 bases and 5 bases, there was a span of 19 bases. CDR3 length equals 15 residues. The CDR3 DNA is TGTGCCTCCGCCAGCGGGGACCTCAATAATTCACCCCTCCACTTT. Residues: CASASGDLNNSPLHF.

This clone was detected a few times. The chain combines TRBV7-6 with TRBJ2-3, with TRBD2 matching over 9 bases. Trimming removed 1 base from V and 3 bases from J; junction bases left unmatched: 11. The CDR3 is 18 residues long. Germline CDR1 SGHVS, CDR2 FNYEAQ. CDR3 nucleotide sequence: TGTGCCAGCAGCTTAGAGATTAGCGGGGGTAGGGGAACAGATACGCAGTATTTT. Protein sequence: CASSLEISGGRGTDTQYF.

This clone was detected many times. The J gene is TRBJ2-7, the V gene TRBV5-6; 8 nucleotides line up with TRBD2. Germline V CDR1 and CDR2: SGHDT, YYEEEE. The CDR3 contains 15 residues. V lost 4 bases and J lost 4; bases outside the gene matches: 10. The CDR3 coding sequence is TGTGCCAGCAGCCGGGAGGGTCCTGGGACGTACGAGCAGTACTTC. Residues: CASSREGPGTYEQYF.

This clone was recorded at least ten times. The chain recombines TRBV19 with TRBJ1-1; D is undetermined. Trimming pared 5 bases from V and 0 bases from J, leaving 10 bases between. This CDR3 comprises 14 residues. Germline V gene sequence: CDR1 LNHDA, CDR2 SQIVND (reference sequence). The CDR3 reads CASSSSEMNTEAFF. The CDR3 nucleotides are TGTGCCAGTAGTTCGTCGGAGATGAACACTGAAGCTTTCTTT.

On this clone: A much larger clonotype is one base distant, so this may be a read error. The genes are TRBV20-1 and TRBJ1-4; 7 nucleotides agree with TRBD1. The CDR3 length is 12 residues. Germline lookup yields CDR1 DFQATT and CDR2 SNEGSKA (reference sequence). The CDR3 nucleotides are TGCATCTCAGGGGGAACTAATGAAAAACTGTTTTTT. Its protein is CISGGTNEKLFF.

A few counts support this clone. The identical CDR3 is also encoded by other nucleotide sequences in the sample. The V and J genes are TRBV6-2 or TRBV6-3 and TRBJ2-3; D remains ambiguous. Germline CDR1 and CDR2: MNHEY and SVGEGT. V lost 7 bases and J lost 5, with 10 bases in between. The CDR3 has 12 residues. CDR3: CASTGPGDTQYF. CDR3 coding DNA: TGTGCCAGCACTGGCCCTGGAGATACGCAGTATTTT.

As regards this clone: The junction departs from the called germline gene at one end, perhaps through a read error. The chain joins TRBV6-5 to TRBJ1-2; D is ambiguous. This CDR3 region has 14 residues. CDR1 is MNHEY, CDR2 SVGAGI, per germline. CDR3 amino acids: CASSYSQAVYGHTF. DNA of the CDR3: TGTGCCAGCAGTTACTCCCAGGCTGTATATGGCCACACCTTC.